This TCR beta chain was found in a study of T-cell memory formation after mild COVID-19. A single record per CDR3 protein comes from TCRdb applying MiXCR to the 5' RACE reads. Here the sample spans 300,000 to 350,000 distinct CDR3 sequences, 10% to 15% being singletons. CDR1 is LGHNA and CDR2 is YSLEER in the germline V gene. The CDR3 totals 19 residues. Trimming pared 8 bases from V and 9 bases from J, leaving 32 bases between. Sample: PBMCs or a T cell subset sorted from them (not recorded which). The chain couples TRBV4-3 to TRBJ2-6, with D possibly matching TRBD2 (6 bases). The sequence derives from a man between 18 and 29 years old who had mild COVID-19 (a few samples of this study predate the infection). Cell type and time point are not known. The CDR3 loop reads CASSHGTSHPALDDNVLTF. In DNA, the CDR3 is TGCGCCAGCTCCCATGGGACTTCTCATCCGGCTCTGGACGACAACGTCCTGACTTTC.